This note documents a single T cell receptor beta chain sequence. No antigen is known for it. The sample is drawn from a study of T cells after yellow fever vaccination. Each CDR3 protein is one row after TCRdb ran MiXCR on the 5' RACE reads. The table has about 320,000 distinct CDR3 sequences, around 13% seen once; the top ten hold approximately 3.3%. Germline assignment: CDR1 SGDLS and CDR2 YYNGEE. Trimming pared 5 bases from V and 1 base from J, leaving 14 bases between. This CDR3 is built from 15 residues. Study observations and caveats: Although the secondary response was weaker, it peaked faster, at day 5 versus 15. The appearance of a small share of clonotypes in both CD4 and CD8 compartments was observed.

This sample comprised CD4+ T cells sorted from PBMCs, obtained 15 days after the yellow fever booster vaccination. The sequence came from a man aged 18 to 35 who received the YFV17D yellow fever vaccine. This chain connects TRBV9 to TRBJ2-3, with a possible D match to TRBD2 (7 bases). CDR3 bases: TGTGCCAGCAGTGGGGGGGCGCACGGCACAGATACGCAGTATTTT. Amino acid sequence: CASSGGAHGTDTQYF.